A single sample gave rise to the 13 T cell receptor beta chains below, sequenced in a study of sequential checkpoint blockade in melanoma. Specified treatment: randomized to nivolumab then ipilimumab (arm A) or the reverse (arm B). Clones were read by immunoSEQ multiplex PCR, and TCRdb kept only the in-frame ones, dropping some. The sample contains more than 10,000 clones, around 27% of which appear only once. The sequenced sample was tumor tissue (inferred from file names), obtained from a patient given nivolumab and ipilimumab in sequence. Receptor source: a human donor with melanoma.

The sample holds a few counts of this clone. The chain combines TRBV6-8 with TRBJ2-5, with D hard to call. V lost 0 bases and J lost 2, with 16 bases in between. The germline gives CDR1 MNHGY, CDR2 SAAAGT. This CDR3 has 17 residues. CDR3 loop: CASSYSRTASRQETQYF. CDR3 nucleotide sequence: TGTGCCAGCAGTTACTCGAGAACGGCCAGCCGACAAGAGACCCAGTACTTC.

The chain links TRBV27 to TRBJ1-4; 7 positions match TRBD1. Per germline, CDR1 MNHEY and CDR2 SMNVEV (reference sequence). The junction had 3 bases not matched to a gene; V was cut back by 2 bases and J by 3 bases. The CDR3 contains 15 residues. CDR3 bases: TGTGCCAGCAGTTTAAGGGGGCTAGCTAATGAAAAACTGTTTTTT. Amino acid sequence: CASSLRGLANEKLFF.

This chain links TRBV25-1 with TRBJ2-7; D unclear. V lost 4 bases and J 1 base, leaving 14 bases between the germline ends. Germline V gives CDR1 MGHDK, CDR2 SYGVNS. CDR3 size: 15 residues. The CDR3 nucleotides read TGTGCCAGCAGTGCTTGGGCAATGGGATCCTACGAGCAGTACTTC. Translated, it gives CASSAWAMGSYEQYF.

The chain couples TRBV11-3 to TRBJ2-1; D possibly corresponds to TRBD1 (5 bases). Germline values: CDR1 SGHNT, CDR2 YENEEA. This CDR3 has 16 residues. Trimming stripped 5 bases from V and 8 bases from J, with 22 bases between. This CDR3 is CASSADGQPEVDEQFF. DNA of the CDR3: TGTGCCAGCAGCGCGGATGGACAACCTGAGGTCGATGAGCAGTTCTTC.

This clone was picked up a small number of times. The V and J genes are TRBV11-3 and TRBJ2-5, with TRBD1 matching 12 bases. This CDR3 is built from 14 residues. With V trimmed by 5 bases and J by 5 bases, 3 bases remained unmatched. Germline V CDR1 and CDR2: SGHNT, YENEEA. The CDR3 sequence: CASSVGQGAETQYF. Here the CDR3 DNA reads TGTGCCAGCAGCGTGGGACAGGGGGCGGAGACCCAGTACTTC.

This clone appeared a few times. This rearrangement joins TRBV11-3 to TRBJ2-1; the D gene is possibly TRBD1 (5 bases). Trimming took off 3 bases at V and 4 bases at J, with 10 bases between the two ends. CDR3 size: 14 residues. In germline, CDR1 is SGHNT, CDR2 YENEEA. This CDR3 reads CASSLGPRYNEQFF. DNA for the CDR3: TGTGCCAGCAGCTTGGGGCCCAGATACAATGAGCAGTTCTTC.

The V gene is TRBV12-5, the J gene TRBJ1-4, with TRBD1 as a possible D gene (5 bases). Trimming shortened V by 5 bases and J by 6 bases, and 13 bases separated the two germline ends. This CDR3 is 14 amino acids long. Germline assignment: CDR1 LGHNT and CDR2 FRNRAP. This CDR3 reads CASGEPGTDEKLFF. CDR3 bases: TGTGCTAGTGGTGAACCCGGGACGGATGAAAAACTGTTTTTT.

This clone turned up a few times. V and J are TRBV11-3 and TRBJ2-1, with 8 positions matching TRBD2. The junction had 13 bases not matched to a gene; V was cut back by 5 bases and J by 10 bases. This CDR3 has 15 amino acids. Germline loops: CDR1 SGHNT, CDR2 YENEEA. For the CDR3, the DNA is TGTGCCAGCAGCCAAAGACTAGCGACTAGTTGGGAGCAGTTCTTC. Its translation is CASSQRLATSWEQFF.

Judged by abundance, this clone is medium-sized (0.01 to 0.1%). The CDR3 DNA sequence: TGTGCCTCCTTTTCTCAGAACTACAATGAGCAGTTCTTC. Its translation: CASFSQNYNEQFF. The chain joins TRBV6-8 to TRBJ2-1; D remains ambiguous. CDR1 is MNHGY, CDR2 SAAAGT, per germline. V was trimmed by 11 bases and J by 3 bases, leaving 14 bases between them. The CDR3 sequence is 13 residues long.

The chain uses TRBV19 and TRBJ2-5; the match to TRBD2 covers 11 bases. The CDR3 has 14 residues. From germline, CDR1 is LNHDA and CDR2 SQIVND (reference sequence). The CDR3 sequence is CDTLLAGVQETQYF. The CDR3 nucleotides are TGTGATACGTTACTAGCGGGGGTACAAGAGACCCAGTACTTC.

By proportion, this clone is medium-sized. The genes are TRBV6-1 and TRBJ2-5; 8 bases fit TRBD1. The J segment lost 2 bases and the V segment lost 0 bases, leaving 11 bases of the junction unmatched. This CDR3 has 18 residues. Germline lookup yields CDR1 MNHNS and CDR2 SASEGT. The CDR3 reads CASSEAIRGQGRQETQYF. DNA of the CDR3: TGTGCCAGCAGTGAAGCGATTAGAGGACAGGGTAGGCAAGAGACCCAGTACTTC.

The chain combines TRBV6-8 with TRBJ1-2; D gene uncertain. The V end was cut by 0 bases, the J end by 0 bases, with 17 bases between. CDR3 size: 18 residues. Germline lookup yields CDR1 MNHGY and CDR2 SAAAGT. This CDR3 reads CASSYSMAAATTNYGYTF. The CDR3, as DNA: TGTGCCAGCAGTTACTCGATGGCAGCAGCTACAACTAACTATGGCTACACCTTC.

The chain employs TRBV28 and TRBJ1-1; 8 bases fit TRBD1. The germline gives CDR1 MDHEN, CDR2 SYDVKM. Trimming took 1 base from V and 3 from J; bases not matched to a gene: 10. The CDR3 is 17 amino acids. CDR3 in amino acids: CASSLYGQGGRDTEAFF. In DNA form, the CDR3 reads TGTGCCAGCAGTTTATATGGACAGGGAGGGAGGGACACTGAAGCTTTCTTT.